This T cell receptor beta chain was sequenced for a study of blood T cell repertoires in COVID-19 (dated by TCRdb to the early 2020s). About the investigation overall: Samples from collaborators originated in the United States, Italy and Spain and spanned both the acute and convalescent phases of COVID-19. The prospective study material was composed of cDNA or gDNA derived from T cells, B-cell-depleted T cells, or PBMCs. The dataset comprised deeply sampled blood TCRbeta repertoires from subjects exposed to, actively infected with, or recovered from COVID-19. The repertoires were released in a freely available public database meant as a resource for research on the immune response to SARS-CoV-2. The samples were drawn from two sources: the first 160 participants of the ongoing ImmuneRACE study, and 1,000 to 1,500 subjects contributed by 6 global collaborators. The sample metadata nearly always contained a de-identified subject ID, COVID-19 status, age in years and sex. Where HLA class I and class II types were available, the types were taken from metadata supplied by the sample provider, not from assay-based typing. Broad study findings and their caveats: The quantity of clinical and demographic metadata differed by source and by participant and was supplied without curation.

Samples from volunteer blood donors who had recovered from COVID-19 were contributed by a second Seattle source. Whole blood was collected in K2EDTA tubes by collaborating institutions according to the institutions' own protocols. For TCRbeta analysis, collaborators shipped samples in one of three forms: frozen whole blood, isolated PBMCs, or DNA extracted from either of those sample types. The immunoSEQ Assay, a bias-controlled multiplex PCR, was used to amplify TCRbeta CDR3 regions from genomic DNA. The paper's processing steps were these. The number of nucleated cells in each sample was estimated by amplification of reference gene primers within the assay. To quantify the absolute abundance of each unique TCRbeta CDR3 rearrangement, sequence reads were collapsed and filtered. Productive Simpson clonality was computed per sample as the square root of Simpson's diversity index over productive rearrangements. TCRdb holds this immuneACCESS table with in-frame rearrangements only. Some clones are missing; in checked studies, unresolved V genes explain under half, and the rest has no known cause. The D gene and trimming were derived from the DNA, and the V and J assignments and clone size from that table. The sample includes roughly 350,000 clones, with around 91% observed a single time. The ten largest make up about 3.5% of the sample.

Comments on this clone: Which antigen it targets is not known. No per-base quality is available; no much larger clone lies one base away.

Sequenced input: peripheral blood. This clonotype was sampled from a woman younger than 30 who had recovered from COVID-19.

This receptor carries the CDR3 CASSPEASGGWGEQFF. The base sequence is TGTGCCAGCAGCCCCGAGGCTAGCGGGGGTTGGGGTGAGCAGTTCTTC. The chain is assembled from TRBV6-2 or TRBV6-3 and TRBJ2-1; 10 junctional bases match TRBD2. The germline V end is reduced by 6 bases and the J end by 9 bases; junction bases left unmatched: 14. The cysteine opens and the phenylalanine closes a CDR3 of 16 amino acids. The entry retains the CDR3 DNA only, 48 bases that are in frame from base 1. CDR1 MNHEY and CDR2 SVGEGT are derived from the germline V gene.